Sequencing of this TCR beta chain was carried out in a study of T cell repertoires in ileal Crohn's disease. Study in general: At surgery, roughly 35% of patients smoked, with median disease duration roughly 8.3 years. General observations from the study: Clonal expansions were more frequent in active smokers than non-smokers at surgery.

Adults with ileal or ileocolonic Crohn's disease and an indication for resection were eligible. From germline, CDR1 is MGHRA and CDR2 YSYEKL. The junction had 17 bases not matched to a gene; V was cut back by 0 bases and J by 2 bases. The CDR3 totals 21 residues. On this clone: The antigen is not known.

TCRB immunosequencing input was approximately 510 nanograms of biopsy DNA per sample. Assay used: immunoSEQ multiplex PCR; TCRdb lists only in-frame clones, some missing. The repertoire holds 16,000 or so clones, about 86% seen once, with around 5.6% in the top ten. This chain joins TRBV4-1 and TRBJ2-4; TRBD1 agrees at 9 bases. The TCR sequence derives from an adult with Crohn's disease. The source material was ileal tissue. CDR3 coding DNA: TGCGCCAGCAGCCAAGATGGGGACAGGGTTTGGGGCCTTCGACCCAAAAACATTCAGTACTTC. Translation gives CASSQDGDRVWGLRPKNIQYF.